This record looks at one T cell receptor (beta chain) sequence and its context. This sample was taken from a study of control samples from healthy donors and cancer patients. Trimming cost V 4 bases and J 7 bases, with 14 bases left between them. Germline CDR1 and CDR2: MNHNS and SASEGT. The CDR3 loop spans 13 amino acids. The assay was immunoSEQ multiplex PCR, and TCRdb's table has in-frame clones only and misses some. The data contain approximately 100,000 clones, 80% to 95% of them seen just once; the ten biggest clones take up around 2.8%. The sequence was obtained from a human donor in good health. The donor label of this sample is uncertain. The gene calls are TRBV6-1 and TRBJ2-7, with D tentatively TRBD2 (6 bases). The sample comprised blood. The CDR3 region is CASSVADQSEQYF. CDR3 sequence (DNA): TGTGCCAGCAGTGTAGCGGACCAATCTGAGCAGTACTTC.